This T cell receptor beta chain was identified during a study of beta chain features in type 1 diabetes. Germline CDR1 is MNHEY and CDR2 is SVGAGI. The CDR3 is 14 residues long. Trimming stripped 2 bases from V and 11 bases from J, with 18 bases between. What was sequenced were expressed TCRB transcripts, since all of the isolated RNA had been reverse transcribed. The table came from immunoSEQ multiplex PCR; TCRdb's copy has only in-frame clones and leaves some out. Among 300,000 to 400,000 clones, around 10% were seen once, and the ten largest hold over 0.45%. Study results and limitations: Shorter TCRB CDR3s, moderately but significantly so, were found in Type 1 diabetes patients in all four CD4+ subsets.

Averaging about 116 mL, one heparinised blood draw came from each individual donor. CD4+ cells of the naive, central memory, regulatory and stem cell-like memory types were sorted via CD45RO/CCR7/CD25/CD127/CD95/CD27. In this sample, this clone turned up a few times. What it recognizes is unknown. V is TRBV6-5 and J is TRBJ2-5; TRBD2 might be the D (6 bases). The sequence came from a man aged 25-45 years with type 1 diabetes. Sequences were obtained from central memory CD4+ T cells from blood. The CDR3 DNA reads as TGTGCCAGCAGTTACGCGGGGTCCCGAGAGGAGCAGTACTTC. Translation gives CASSYAGSREEQYF.